What follows are 4 T cell receptor beta chains derived from one specimen sequenced in a study of shared clonotypes between healthy human individuals. Profiled with immunoSEQ multiplex PCR; TCRdb holds only in-frame clones, not every one. Seen here are 550,000 to 700,000 clones, 55% to 85% observed once, and the top ten hold around 1.8%. Sequencing was performed on memory CD4+ T cells sorted from blood. Stated subset: CD45RA-negative fraction. These receptors were collected from a woman aged 25 to 39 in good health.

V is TRBV5-8 and J is TRBJ2-7, with TRBD1 matching over 9 bases. In germline, CDR1 is SGHTS, CDR2 YDEGEE. Losses at the gene ends were 5 bases for V and 2 bases for J; bases not matched to a gene: 14. There are 17 residues in the CDR3. DNA of the CDR3: TGTGCCAGCAGTATGTTTCTGGACAGGGGAGTCCCCTACGAGCAGTACTTC. Translation gives CASSMFLDRGVPYEQYF.

Here the CDR3 reads CATRQTHPTGELFF. The CDR3 coding sequence is TGTGCCACCAGACAGACACACCCCACCGGGGAGCTGTTTTTT. The chain employs TRBV19 and TRBJ2-2; TRBD1 is a possible D gene (5 bases). The CDR3 is 14 amino acids. The germline V gene has CDR1 LNHDA and CDR2 SQIVND (reference sequence). The V end lost 10 bases, the J end lost 4 bases, and 16 bases lay between the germline ends.

The chain uses TRBV18 and TRBJ2-3; D could derive from TRBD1 or TRBD2 (5 bases each). Germline assignment: CDR1 KGHSH and CDR2 LQKENI. Trimming pared 2 bases from V and 4 bases from J, leaving 10 bases between. CDR3 length: 14 residues. CDR3 sequence: CASSPGTVADTQYF. CDR3 coding DNA: TGTGCCAGCTCACCAGGGACGGTCGCAGATACGCAGTATTTT.

This clone turned up a few times. The rearrangement joins TRBV10-3 to TRBJ2-5, with D maybe TRBD2 (5 bases). The DNA end is a closer match to TRBJ2-7, so the J assignment may be wrong. Germline CDR1 is ENHRY and CDR2 is SYGVKD. This CDR3 comprises 14 residues. CDR3 DNA: TGTGCCATCAGTGAGTTCGCCCAGAGGGACGAGCAGTACTTC. Its translation is CAISEFAQRDEQYF.